Sequencing of this T cell receptor (beta chain) was carried out in a study of blood T cell repertoires in COVID-19. V was clipped by 4 bases and J by 4 bases, with 15 bases between them. The germline gives CDR1 SGDLS, CDR2 YYNGEE. The CDR3 covers 14 residues. Study processing details: Researchers report that nucleated cell counts were estimated from reference gene primer amplification. Clones were read by immunoSEQ multiplex PCR, and TCRdb kept only the in-frame ones, dropping some. D and trimming come from the DNA, and the V and J calls and clone size come from that table. The sample lists under 300,000 clones, around 89% occurring once. This clone came up once.

The sequence was obtained from a middle-aged man who had recovered from COVID-19. Sequencing was performed on PBMCs or T cells enriched from blood (not recorded which). The chain joins TRBV9 to TRBJ2-7; D is perhaps TRBD1 (5 bases). CDR3 residues: CASSYTGQTYEQYF. CDR3 in DNA: TGTGCCAGCAGCTATACTGGACAAACTTACGAGCAGTACTTC.